This passage covers 2 T cell receptor beta chains from one sample sequenced in a study of shared clonotypes between healthy human individuals. Cells designated naive CD8 were CD45RO-negative and were positively selected for CCR7, with terminally differentiated effector memory CD45RA+ cells excluded. Data came from immunoSEQ multiplex PCR; TCRdb stores just in-frame clones and leaves some out. The table records millions of clones, 85% to 95% of them present only once. Sequencing was done on a sample of naive CD8+ T cells sorted from blood. All receptors derive from a man between 18 and 29 years old in good health.

V and J are TRBV9 and TRBJ2-2, with D hard to call. This CDR3 is 14 amino acids long. V was trimmed by 0 bases and J by 6 bases, leaving 9 bases between them. CDR1 is SGDLS and CDR2 is YYNGEE in the germline V gene. The CDR3 sequence: CASSVELRSGELFF. In nucleotides, the CDR3 is TGTGCCAGCAGCGTAGAACTTCGGTCCGGGGAGCTGTTTTTT.

This clone was seen only once. The gene calls are TRBV28 and TRBJ2-2; perhaps D is TRBD1 or TRBD2 (5 bases each). In germline, CDR1 is MDHEN, CDR2 SYDVKM. V was shortened by 7 bases and J by 3 bases, with 15 bases between the two germline ends. The CDR3 extends over 15 amino acids. CDR3 amino acids: CASTHGAGDTGELFF. The CDR3, as DNA: TGTGCCAGCACCCACGGGGCCGGGGACACCGGGGAGCTGTTTTTT.